The rows below give T cell receptor beta chains drawn from one sample of a study of CXCR3-negative and CXCR3-positive naive CD8 T cells. TCRdb re-called the 5' RACE reads; one entry per CDR3 protein, DNA not given. In total, the table holds about 150,000 distinct CDR3 sequences. The sample taken for sequencing was naive CXCR3+ CD8+ T cells from blood. Receptors were obtained from a human donor in good health. Some clones in this sample may be carry-over from other donors' samples. Both conserved end residues are part of each CDR3.

16,TRBJ2-1,TRBV28,CASSLSLAGGPDEQFF
19,TRBJ2-2,TRBV5-1,CASSLDGLAGAAAPGELFF
17,TRBJ2-4,TRBV21-1,CASSNETGTLAKNIQYF
14,TRBJ2-7,TRBV7-6,CASTPPGSSYEQYF
16,TRBJ2-1,TRBV28,CASNTGGRGPYNEQFF
20,TRBJ2-3,TRBV7-9,CASSDPGTSGGLLGTDTQYF
13,TRBJ1-2,TRBV29-1,CSAGQGPAYGYTF
15,TRBJ2-7,TRBV10-3,CAISEKDRRPYEQYF
11,TRBJ2-1,TRBV6-5,CASSWGGEQFF
13,TRBJ2-7,TRBV20-1,CSARSRDSYEQYF
16,TRBJ2-5,TRBV28,CASSPLERVVQETQYF
14,TRBJ2-1,TRBV9,CASSVESSVGEQFF
16,TRBJ2-2,TRBV4-3,CASSQYGTGASGELFF
15,TRBJ2-1,TRBV12-3/TRBV12-4,CASSSTGEGYNEQFF
14,TRBJ2-1,TRBV3-1,CASSQGLALDEQFF
16,TRBJ2-7,TRBV7-9,CASSLVGTSTPYEQYF
11,TRBJ2-7,TRBV5-1,CASTLLGEQYF
12,TRBJ1-2,TRBV4-1,CASSQDFLGYTF
17,TRBJ1-1,TRBV7-6,CASGLVLGGDTNTEAFF
14,TRBJ2-7,TRBV27,CASSFQDGGYEQYF
15,TRBJ1-2,TRBV5-1,CACSLELGGRGGYTF
13,TRBJ1-1,TRBV5-1,CASSLDTATEAFF
19,TRBJ2-3,TRBV6-6,CASSYSLLAGVESTDTQYF
16,TRBJ2-7,TRBV13,CASSAGPGRYSYEQYF
15,TRBJ1-1,TRBV23-1,CASSRSLNLNTEVFF
15,TRBJ1-5,TRBV5-6,CASSLEGDGIRTQHF
13,TRBJ1-1,TRBV7-9,CASSGQGNTEAFF
16,TRBJ2-1,TRBV6-5,CASSLPGTGVLGEQFF
11,TRBJ2-1,TRBV28,CASSWFYEQFF
15,TRBJ2-7,TRBV5-6,CASSLVWQGGHEQYF
14,TRBJ2-7,TRBV11-2,CASSLGGQVYEQYF
15,TRBJ2-7,TRBV10-3,CAISGETGHNYEQYF
15,TRBJ2-1,TRBV14,CASSQDRSAYNEQFF
13,TRBJ2-3,TRBV29-1,CSVYRGVSDTQYF
16,TRBJ1-1,TRBV21-1,CASSKRSGGSDTEAFF
12,TRBJ2-7,TRBV29-1,CSVAVRWDEQYF
15,TRBJ1-1,TRBV6-5,CASSYSKGASTEAFF
13,TRBJ2-1,TRBV9,CASSVVASGEQFF
13,TRBJ2-7,TRBV7-8,CASSPRTSYEQYF
12,TRBJ2-7,TRBV12-3/TRBV12-4,CASSPSQYEQYF
16,TRBJ2-1,TRBV24-1,CATSDSLQGTYNEQFF
15,TRBJ2-2,TRBV5-1,CASSFRISNTGELFF
17,TRBJ2-2,TRBV4-1,CASSQDPSQGDTGELFF
15,TRBJ2-3,TRBV3-1,CASSHEAGRTDTQYF
19,TRBJ2-1,TRBV7-9,CASSYPGTSGGPNFHEQFF
15,TRBJ2-7,TRBV7-2,CASSLIGDRYYEQYF
14,TRBJ2-5,TRBV28,CASSFVQGGETQYF
17,TRBJ1-1,TRBV21-1,CASSKALRTGSHTEAFF
13,TRBJ1-1,TRBV28,CASSLSPGAEAFF
14,TRBJ2-1,TRBV29-1,CSVFGGSSYNEQFF
14,TRBJ2-2,TRBV29-1,CSAFDRVRTGELFF
16,TRBJ2-3,TRBV7-9,CASLTKVGQGSDTQYF
14,TRBJ2-7,TRBV6-2/TRBV6-3,CASSELADSYEQYF
19,TRBJ2-4,TRBV7-9,CASSLFGQGFELAKNIQYF
16,TRBJ1-5,TRBV28,CASSTQTGFGNQPQHF
19,TRBJ2-1,TRBV28,CVTSSLWAGSGGGVDEQFF
15,TRBJ2-1,TRBV13,CASSTRGASYNEQFF